The rows below give T cell receptor beta chains drawn from one sample of a study of technical replicates of blood from a handful of donors. The repertoire was sequenced with immunoSEQ multiplex PCR; TCRdb's copy has only in-frame clones and lacks some. The table lists about 73,000 clones, 93% of them singletons. Material for sequencing was T cells isolated from PBMCs. The receptors come from a human donor in good health. Each CDR3 is given without its conserved first and last residue.

>TRBJ2-7|TRBV21-1
ASSNRTGNTYEQY
>TRBJ1-1|TRBV5-4
ASSRQESGNTEAF
>TRBJ2-2|TRBV7-3
ASSVYSGELF
>TRBJ1-4|TRBV27
ASMTTDSLNEKLF
>TRBJ2-2|TRBV19
ASTVSGELF
>TRBJ2-7|TRBV7-9
ASSLEESGVHEQY
>TRBJ1-1|TRBV6-1
ASSENRRTEAF
>TRBJ1-2|TRBV5-6
ASIWGGGEANYGYT
>TRBJ2-3|TRBV28
ASSSLLRRVLHQRRGDTQY
>TRBJ1-2|TRBV2
ASRAGRSNYGYT
>TRBJ2-5|TRBV20-1
SGTEETQY
>TRBJ2-3|TRBV7-9
ASSFRVTDTQY
>TRBJ1-3|TRBV5-5
ASSLVTGSAGNTIY
>TRBJ1-6|TRBV5-1
ASRPTGGGSPLH
>TRBJ2-5|TRBV2
ASMGTGTQY
>TRBJ2-7|TRBV6-5
ASRLQGGYEQY
>NA|TRBV7-9
ASSRQGGAGYEQY
>TRBJ1-1|TRBV7-6
ASSSGQGAMNTEAF
>TRBJ2-7|TRBV5-1
ASSSSSGGARSSYEQY
>TRBJ1-3|TRBV7-7
ASSDISSSGNTIY
>TRBJ1-2|TRBV6-1
ASAREGHYGYT
>TRBJ2-5|TRBV11-1
ASSSGEETQY
>TRBJ2-3|TRBV10-1
ASSDRQDSDTQY
>TRBJ2-5|TRBV6-5
ASSGRWGETQY
>TRBJ1-5|TRBV27
ASSPTVNQPQH
>TRBJ2-3|TRBV7-9
ASSFRRGTSAADTQY
>TRBJ2-2|TRBV10-1
ASSEDRLNTGELF
>TRBJ2-3|TRBV6-6
ASSYSLAGPDTQY
>TRBJ2-5|TRBV29-1
SLTHPGQGAGTQY
>TRBJ2-2|TRBV4-1
ASSSRSAGELF
>TRBJ1-3|TRBV5-5
ASSSGTGTGNTIY
>TRBJ2-5|TRBV2
ASSPASVETQY
>TRBJ1-2|TRBV4-1
ASRYRGADNYGYT
>TRBJ1-1|TRBV9
ASSVGSIGIGAF
>TRBJ1-1|TRBV28
ASGQGGTEAF
>TRBJ2-1|TRBV5-4
ASSIGAGSSYNEQF
>TRBJ2-4|TRBV4-1
ASSQDGGQGAIQY
>TRBJ1-5|TRBV7-2
ASSYWASDQPQH
>TRBJ2-7|TRBV19
ASSRTSATYEQY
>TRBJ1-2|TRBV6-5
ASSYSSGDANYGYT
>TRBJ2-7|TRBV19
ASSRFAGTSINEQY
>TRBJ2-1|TRBV5-1
ASSLAGDSYNEQF
>TRBJ1-2|TRBV2
ASSGESPGGGYT
>TRBJ1-2|TRBV28
ASSLGQGIGYT
>TRBJ1-2|TRBV5-8
ASSHRDRNYGYT
>TRBJ2-5|TRBV5-1
ASSLEPQGPQETQY
>TRBJ2-6|TRBV6-5
ASSYQVSGANVLT
>TRBJ2-5|TRBV10-3
AISEGQGRETQY
>TRBJ2-7|TRBV11-2
ASSLDRVGVMYEQY
>TRBJ1-1|TRBV2
ASSLQGGTEAF